Each of the 2 T cell receptor beta chains below was sequenced from the same sample in a study of identifying expanded T cells in peripheral blood. The repertoire was sequenced with immunoSEQ multiplex PCR; TCRdb's copy has only in-frame clones and lacks some. The repertoire holds about 97,000 clones, with around 88% as singletons. Material: blood. These receptors all come from a person between 18 and 69 years old in good health.

V and J are TRBV7-8 and TRBJ2-1; 10 bases align to TRBD2. The CDR3 covers 16 residues. CDR1 and CDR2 (germline): SGHVS, FQNEAQ. Unmatched junction bases numbered 2, after V lost 3 bases and J lost 0 bases. CDR3: CASSFSGGSSYNEQFF. In DNA form, the CDR3 reads TGTGCCAGCAGCTTTAGCGGGGGGTCCTCCTACAATGAGCAGTTCTTC.

The CDR3 region is CAISESQTPNYGYTF. In nucleotides, the CDR3 is TGTGCCATCAGTGAGTCGCAGACACCTAACTATGGCTACACCTTC. The chain links TRBV10-3 to TRBJ1-2; D is unclear. The CDR3 is 15 amino acids. Germline CDR1 and CDR2: ENHRY and SYGVKD. V was clipped by 0 bases and J by 0 bases, with 8 bases between them.